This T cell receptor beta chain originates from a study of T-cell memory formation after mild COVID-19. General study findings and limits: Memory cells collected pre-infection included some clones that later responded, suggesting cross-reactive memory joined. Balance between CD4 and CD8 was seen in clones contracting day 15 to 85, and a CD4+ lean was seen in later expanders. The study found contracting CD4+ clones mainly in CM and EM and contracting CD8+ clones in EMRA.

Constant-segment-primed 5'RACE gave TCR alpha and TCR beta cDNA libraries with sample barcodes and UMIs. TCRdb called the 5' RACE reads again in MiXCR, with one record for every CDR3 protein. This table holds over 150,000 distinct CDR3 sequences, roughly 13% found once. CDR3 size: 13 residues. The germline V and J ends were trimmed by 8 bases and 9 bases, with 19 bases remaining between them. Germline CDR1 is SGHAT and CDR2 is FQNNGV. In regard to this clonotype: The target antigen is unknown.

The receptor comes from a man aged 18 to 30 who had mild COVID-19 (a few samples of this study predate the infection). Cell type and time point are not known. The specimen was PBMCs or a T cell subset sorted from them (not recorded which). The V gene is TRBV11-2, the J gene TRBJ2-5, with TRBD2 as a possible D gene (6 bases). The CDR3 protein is CASSGERGGAQYF. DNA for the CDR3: TGTGCCAGCTCGGGGGAACGCGGTGGGGCCCAGTACTTC.